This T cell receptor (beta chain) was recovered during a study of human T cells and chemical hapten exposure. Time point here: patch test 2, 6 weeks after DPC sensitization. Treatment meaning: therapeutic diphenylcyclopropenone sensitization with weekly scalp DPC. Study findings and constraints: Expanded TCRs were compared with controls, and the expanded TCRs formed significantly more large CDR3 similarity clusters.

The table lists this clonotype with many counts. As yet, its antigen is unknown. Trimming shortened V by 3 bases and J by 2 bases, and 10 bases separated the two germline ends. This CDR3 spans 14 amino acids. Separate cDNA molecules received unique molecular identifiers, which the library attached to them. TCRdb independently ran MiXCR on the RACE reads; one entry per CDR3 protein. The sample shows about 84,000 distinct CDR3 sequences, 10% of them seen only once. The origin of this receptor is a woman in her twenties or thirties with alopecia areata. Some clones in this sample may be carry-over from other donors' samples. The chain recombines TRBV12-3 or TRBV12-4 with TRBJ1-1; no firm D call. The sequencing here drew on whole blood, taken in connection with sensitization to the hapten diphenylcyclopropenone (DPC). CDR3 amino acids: CASSFWQDNTEAFF. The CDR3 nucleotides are TGTGCCAGCAGTTTTTGGCAGGATAACACTGAAGCTTTCTTT.